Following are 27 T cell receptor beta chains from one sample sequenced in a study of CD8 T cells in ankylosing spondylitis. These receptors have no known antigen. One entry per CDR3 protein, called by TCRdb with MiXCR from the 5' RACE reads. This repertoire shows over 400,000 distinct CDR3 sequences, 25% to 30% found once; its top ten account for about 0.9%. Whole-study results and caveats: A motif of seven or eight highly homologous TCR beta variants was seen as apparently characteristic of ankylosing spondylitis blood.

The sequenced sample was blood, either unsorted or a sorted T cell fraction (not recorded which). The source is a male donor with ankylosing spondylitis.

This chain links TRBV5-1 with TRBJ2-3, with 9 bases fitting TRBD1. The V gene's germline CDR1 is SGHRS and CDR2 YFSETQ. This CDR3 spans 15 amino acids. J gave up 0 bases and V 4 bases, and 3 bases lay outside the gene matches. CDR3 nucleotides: TGCGCCAGCAGCGAGGGACAGGGTAGCACAGATACGCAGTATTTT. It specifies CASSEGQGSTDTQYF.

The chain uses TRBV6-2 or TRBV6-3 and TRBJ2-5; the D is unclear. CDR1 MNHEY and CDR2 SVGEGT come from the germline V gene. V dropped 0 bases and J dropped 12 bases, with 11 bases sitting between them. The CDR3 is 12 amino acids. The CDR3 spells CASSYSPRAEYF. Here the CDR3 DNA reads TGTGCCAGCAGTTACTCACCAAGGGCAGAGTACTTC.

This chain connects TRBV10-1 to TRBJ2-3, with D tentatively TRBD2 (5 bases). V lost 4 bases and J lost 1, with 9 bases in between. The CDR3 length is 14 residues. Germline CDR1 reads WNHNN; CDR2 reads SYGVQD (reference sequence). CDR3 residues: CASSGGLGTDTQYF. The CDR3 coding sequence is TGCGCCAGCAGTGGAGGGTTGGGCACAGATACGCAGTATTTT.

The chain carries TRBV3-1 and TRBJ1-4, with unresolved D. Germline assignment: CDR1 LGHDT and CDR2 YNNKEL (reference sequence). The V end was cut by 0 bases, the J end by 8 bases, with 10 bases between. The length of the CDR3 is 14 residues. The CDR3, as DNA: TGTGCCAGCAGCCAAGATCTGGTGGCCGAAAAACTGTTTTTT. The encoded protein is CASSQDLVAEKLFF.

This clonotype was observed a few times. The CDR3 DNA follows: TGCAGTGCTAGAGATCCCGCGACCGGAAGATTCAATCAGCCCCAGCATTTT. Translating it yields CSARDPATGRFNQPQHF. The V gene is TRBV20-1, the J gene TRBJ1-5; D remains unclear. Germline CDR1 and CDR2: DFQATT and SNEGSKA (reference sequence). The CDR3 extends over 17 amino acids. V was cut by 0 bases and J by 3 bases, with 18 bases left in between.

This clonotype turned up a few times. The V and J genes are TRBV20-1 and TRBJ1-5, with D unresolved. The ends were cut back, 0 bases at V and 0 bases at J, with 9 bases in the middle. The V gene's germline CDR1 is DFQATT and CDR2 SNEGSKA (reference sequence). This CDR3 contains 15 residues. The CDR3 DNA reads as TGCAGTGCTAGAGATTTTACAGCTAGCAATCAGCCCCAGCATTTT. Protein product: CSARDFTASNQPQHF.

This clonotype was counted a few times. The CDR3 loop is CSAGTEAFF. CDR3 in DNA: TGCAGTGCCGGGACAGAAGCTTTCTTT. The chain links TRBV20-1 to TRBJ1-1; TRBD1 might be the D (6 bases). Trimming took 6 bases from V and 8 from J, leaving 7 bases between them. CDR3 length: 9 residues. Germline V gene data show CDR1 as DFQATT and CDR2 as SNEGSKA (reference sequence).

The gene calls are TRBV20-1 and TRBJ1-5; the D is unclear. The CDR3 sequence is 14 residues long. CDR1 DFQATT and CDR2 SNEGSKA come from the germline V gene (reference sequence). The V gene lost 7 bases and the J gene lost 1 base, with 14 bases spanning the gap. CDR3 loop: CSVTNDRSNQPQHF. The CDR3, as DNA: TGCAGTGTTACAAACGACCGAAGCAATCAGCCCCAGCATTTT.

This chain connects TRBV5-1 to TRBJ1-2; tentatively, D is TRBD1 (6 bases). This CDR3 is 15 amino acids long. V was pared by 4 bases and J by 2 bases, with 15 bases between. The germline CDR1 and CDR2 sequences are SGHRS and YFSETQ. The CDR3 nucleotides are TGCGCCAGCAGCCCCGGACAGACATTGAACTATGGCTACACCTTC. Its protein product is CASSPGQTLNYGYTF.

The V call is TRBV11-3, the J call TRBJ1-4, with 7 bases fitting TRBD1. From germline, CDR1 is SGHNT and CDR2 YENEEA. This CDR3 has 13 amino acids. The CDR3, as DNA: TGTTTGGGAGGAGGGACAGTGAACGAAAAACTGTTTTTT. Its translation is CLGGGTVNEKLFF. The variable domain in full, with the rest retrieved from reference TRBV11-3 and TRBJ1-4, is EAGVVQSPRYKIIEKKQPVAFWCNPISGHNTLYWYLQNLGQGPELLIRYENEEAVDDSQLPKDRFSAERLKGVDSTLKIQPAELGDSAVYLCLGGGTVNEKLFFGSGTQLSVL.

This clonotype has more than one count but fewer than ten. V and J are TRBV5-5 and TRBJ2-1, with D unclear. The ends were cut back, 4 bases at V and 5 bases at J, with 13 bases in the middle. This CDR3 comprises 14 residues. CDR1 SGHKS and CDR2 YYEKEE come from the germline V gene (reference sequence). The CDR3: CASSLEETNNEQFF. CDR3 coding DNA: TGTGCCAGCAGCCTGGAAGAAACGAACAATGAGCAGTTCTTC.

The chain's CDR3 is CSARDTGSGSADTQYF. In DNA, the CDR3 is TGCAGTGCTAGAGATACTGGTAGCGGGAGCGCAGATACGCAGTATTTT. The chain uses TRBV20-1 and TRBJ2-3, with 9 bases identical to TRBD2. Per the germline V gene, CDR1 is DFQATT and CDR2 is SNEGSKA (reference sequence). With V trimmed by 0 bases and J by 4 bases, 8 bases remained unmatched. The CDR3 is made up of 16 amino acids.

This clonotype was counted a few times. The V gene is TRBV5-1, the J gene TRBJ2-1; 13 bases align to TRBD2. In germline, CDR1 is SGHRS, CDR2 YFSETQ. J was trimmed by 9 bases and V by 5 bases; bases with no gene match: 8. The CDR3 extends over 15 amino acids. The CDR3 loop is CASSPGTSGIREQFF. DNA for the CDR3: TGCGCCAGCAGTCCCGGGACTAGCGGGATTCGTGAGCAGTTCTTC.

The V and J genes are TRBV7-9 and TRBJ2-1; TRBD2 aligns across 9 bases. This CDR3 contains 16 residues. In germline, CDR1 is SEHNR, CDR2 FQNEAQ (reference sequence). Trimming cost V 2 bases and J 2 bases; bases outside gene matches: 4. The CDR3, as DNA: TGTGCCAGCAGCTTATATAGCGGGAGCACCTACAATGAGCAGTTCTTC. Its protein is CASSLYSGSTYNEQFF.

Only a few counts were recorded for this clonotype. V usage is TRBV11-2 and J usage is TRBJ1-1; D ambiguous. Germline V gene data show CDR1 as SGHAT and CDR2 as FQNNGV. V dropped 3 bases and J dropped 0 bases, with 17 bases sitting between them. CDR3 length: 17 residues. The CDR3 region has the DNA TGTGCCAGCAGCTTTAGACCCCCACAAGACTTGAACACTGAAGCTTTCTTT. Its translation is CASSFRPPQDLNTEAFF.

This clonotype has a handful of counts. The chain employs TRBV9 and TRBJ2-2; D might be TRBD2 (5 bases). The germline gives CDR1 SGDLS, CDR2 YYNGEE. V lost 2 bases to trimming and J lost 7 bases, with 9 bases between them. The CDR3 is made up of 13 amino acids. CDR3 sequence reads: CASSVRVDGELFF. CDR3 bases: TGTGCCAGCAGCGTGCGGGTCGACGGGGAGCTGTTTTTT.

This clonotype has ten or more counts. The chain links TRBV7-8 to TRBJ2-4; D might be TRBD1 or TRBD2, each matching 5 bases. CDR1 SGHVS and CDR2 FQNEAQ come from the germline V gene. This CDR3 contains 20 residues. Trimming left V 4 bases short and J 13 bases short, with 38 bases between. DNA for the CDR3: TGTGCCAGCAGCTCTTCCTTTGGGACCGGACATAGTAAAGACGGTTTTGTACAGTACTTC. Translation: CASSSSFGTGHSKDGFVQYF.

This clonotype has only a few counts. The CDR3 spells CATSDSRTGAHGYTF. The DNA for the CDR3 is TGTGCCACCAGTGATTCTCGGACAGGGGCACATGGCTACACCTTC. The gene calls are TRBV24-1 and TRBJ1-2; 9 bases align to TRBD1. Trimming took 2 bases from V and 6 from J; bases not matched to a gene: 6. Germline V CDR1 and CDR2: KGHDR, SFDVKD. The CDR3 totals 15 residues.

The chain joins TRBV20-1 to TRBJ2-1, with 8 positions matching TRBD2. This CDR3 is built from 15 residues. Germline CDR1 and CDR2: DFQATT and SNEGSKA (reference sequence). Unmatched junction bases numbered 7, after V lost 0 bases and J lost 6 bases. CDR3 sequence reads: CSARDRTSGRNEQFF. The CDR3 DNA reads TGCAGTGCTAGAGATCGCACTAGCGGCCGCAATGAGCAGTTCTTC.

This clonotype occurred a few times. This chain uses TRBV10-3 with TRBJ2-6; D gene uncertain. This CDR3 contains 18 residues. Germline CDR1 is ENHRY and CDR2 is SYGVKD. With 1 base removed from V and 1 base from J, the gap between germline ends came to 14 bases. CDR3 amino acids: CAISELWGRESGANVLTF. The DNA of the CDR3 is TGTGCCATCAGTGAGTTGTGGGGAAGGGAATCTGGGGCCAACGTCCTGACTTTC.

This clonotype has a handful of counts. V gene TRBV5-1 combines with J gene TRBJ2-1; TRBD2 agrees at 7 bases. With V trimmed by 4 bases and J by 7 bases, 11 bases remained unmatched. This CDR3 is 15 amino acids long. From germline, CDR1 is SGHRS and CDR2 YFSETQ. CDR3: CASSNLAAQGNEQFF. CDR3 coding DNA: TGCGCCAGCAGCAACCTAGCGGCCCAAGGTAATGAGCAGTTCTTC.

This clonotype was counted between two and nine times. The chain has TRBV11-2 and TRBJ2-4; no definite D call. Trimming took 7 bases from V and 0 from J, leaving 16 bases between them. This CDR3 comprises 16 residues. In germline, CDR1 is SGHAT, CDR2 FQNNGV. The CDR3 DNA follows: TGTGCCAGCACCCAAACCCTTAGACTAGCCAAAAACATTCAGTACTTC. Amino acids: CASTQTLRLAKNIQYF.

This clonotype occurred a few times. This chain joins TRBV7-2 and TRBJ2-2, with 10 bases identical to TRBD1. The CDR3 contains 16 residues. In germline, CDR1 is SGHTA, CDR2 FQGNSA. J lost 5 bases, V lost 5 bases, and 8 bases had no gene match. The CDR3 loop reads CASSRSSGQGTGELFF. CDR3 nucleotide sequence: TGTGCCAGCAGCCGATCTTCGGGACAGGGGACCGGGGAGCTGTTTTTT.

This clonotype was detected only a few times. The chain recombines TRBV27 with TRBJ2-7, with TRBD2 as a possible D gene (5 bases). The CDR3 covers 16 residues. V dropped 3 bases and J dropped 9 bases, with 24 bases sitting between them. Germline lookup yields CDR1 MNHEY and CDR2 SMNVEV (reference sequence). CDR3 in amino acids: CASSFGGFDDYKGQYF. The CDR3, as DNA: TGTGCCAGCAGTTTCGGCGGGTTCGACGATTATAAAGGGCAGTACTTC.

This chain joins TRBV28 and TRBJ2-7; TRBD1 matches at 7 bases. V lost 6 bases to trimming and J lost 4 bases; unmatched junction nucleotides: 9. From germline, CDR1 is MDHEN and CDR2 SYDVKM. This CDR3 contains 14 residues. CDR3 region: CASSREQGTYEQYF. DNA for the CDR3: TGTGCCAGCAGCCGGGAACAGGGGACGTACGAGCAGTACTTC.

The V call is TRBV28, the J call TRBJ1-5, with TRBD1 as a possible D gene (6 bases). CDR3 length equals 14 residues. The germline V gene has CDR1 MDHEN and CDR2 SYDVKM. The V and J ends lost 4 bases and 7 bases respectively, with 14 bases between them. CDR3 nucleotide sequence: TGTGCCAGCAGTTCGGGGGGGCCCCGGCAGCCCCAGCATTTT. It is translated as CASSSGGPRQPQHF.

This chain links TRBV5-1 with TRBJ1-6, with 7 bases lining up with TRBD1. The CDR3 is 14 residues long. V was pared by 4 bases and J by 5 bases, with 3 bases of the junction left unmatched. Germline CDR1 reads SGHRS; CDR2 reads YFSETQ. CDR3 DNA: TGCGCCAGCAGCGTTCAGGGGGATAATTCACCCCTCCACTTT. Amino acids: CASSVQGDNSPLHF. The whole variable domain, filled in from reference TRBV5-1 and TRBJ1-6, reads KAGVTQTPRYLIKTRGQQVTLSCSPISGHRSVSWYQQTPGQGLQFLFEYFSETQRNKGNFPGRFSGRQFSNSRSEMNVSTLELGDSALYLCASSVQGDNSPLHFGNGTRLTVT.